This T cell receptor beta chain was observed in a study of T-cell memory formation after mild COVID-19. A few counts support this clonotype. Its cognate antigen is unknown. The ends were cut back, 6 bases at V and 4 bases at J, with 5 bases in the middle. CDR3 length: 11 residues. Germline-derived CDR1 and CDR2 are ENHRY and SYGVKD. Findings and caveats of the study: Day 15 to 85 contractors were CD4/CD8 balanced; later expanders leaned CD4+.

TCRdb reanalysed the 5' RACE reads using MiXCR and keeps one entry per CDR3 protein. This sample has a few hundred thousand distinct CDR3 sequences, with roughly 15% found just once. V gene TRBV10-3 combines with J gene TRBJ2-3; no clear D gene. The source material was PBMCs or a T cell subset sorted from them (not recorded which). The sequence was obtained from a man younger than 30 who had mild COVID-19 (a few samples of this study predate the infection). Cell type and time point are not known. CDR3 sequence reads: CAIRDADTQYF. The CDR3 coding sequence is TGTGCCATCAGGGACGCAGATACGCAGTATTTT.